This TCR beta chain was identified in a study of T cell responses to AZD1222 COVID-19 vaccine. The CDR3 has 11 amino acids. The V gene lost 6 bases and the J gene lost 6 bases, with 5 bases spanning the gap. Germline V gene data show CDR1 as SEHNR and CDR2 as FQNEAQ (reference sequence). A note on this clone: Its cognate antigen is unknown.

General study results and limits: Baseline serology detected seropositivity in only six or seven AZD1222 recipients.

Repertoires were generated with immunoSEQ multiplex PCR, while TCRdb's copy carries only in-frame clones and drops some. This table has 69,000 or so clones, around nine tenths appearing once. The V and J genes are TRBV7-9 and TRBJ2-2; D not resolved. The source of this sequence is an adult who received the MenACWY meningococcal vaccine as a control. The material sequenced was peripheral blood, taken 28 days after the second dose of the MenACWY control vaccine. The CDR3 reads CASSIAGELFF. CDR3 coding DNA: TGTGCCAGCAGTATAGCCGGGGAGCTGTTTTTT.